The source of this TCR beta chain is a study of shared clonotypes between healthy human individuals. This CDR3 comprises 16 residues. The germline CDR1 and CDR2 sequences are SGHVS and FNYEAQ. V shed 1 base and J shed 5 bases, with 17 bases lying between them. Repertoires were generated with immunoSEQ multiplex PCR, while TCRdb's copy carries only in-frame clones and drops some. Altogether under 1 million clones are present, about 91% being singletons, with the ten largest covering around 24%. CD45RO negativity and positive selection for CCR7 defined naive CD8 cells, a population that excluded terminally differentiated effector memory CD45RA+ cells.

The sequence was obtained from a man aged 25-40 years in good health. The chain carries TRBV7-6 and TRBJ2-5; no firm D call. Sequenced input: naive CD8+ T cells sorted from blood. The CDR3: CASSLVGGEVWETQYF. The CDR3 DNA follows: TGTGCCAGCAGCTTAGTTGGCGGTGAGGTTTGGGAGACCCAGTACTTC. The variable domain in full, completed from reference TRBV7-6 and TRBJ2-5, reads GAGVSQSPRYKVTKRGQDVALRCDPISGHVSLYWYRQALGQGPEFLTYFNYEAQQDKSGLPNDRFSAERPEGSISTLTIQRTEQRDSAMYRCASSLVGGEVWETQYFGPGTRLLVL.